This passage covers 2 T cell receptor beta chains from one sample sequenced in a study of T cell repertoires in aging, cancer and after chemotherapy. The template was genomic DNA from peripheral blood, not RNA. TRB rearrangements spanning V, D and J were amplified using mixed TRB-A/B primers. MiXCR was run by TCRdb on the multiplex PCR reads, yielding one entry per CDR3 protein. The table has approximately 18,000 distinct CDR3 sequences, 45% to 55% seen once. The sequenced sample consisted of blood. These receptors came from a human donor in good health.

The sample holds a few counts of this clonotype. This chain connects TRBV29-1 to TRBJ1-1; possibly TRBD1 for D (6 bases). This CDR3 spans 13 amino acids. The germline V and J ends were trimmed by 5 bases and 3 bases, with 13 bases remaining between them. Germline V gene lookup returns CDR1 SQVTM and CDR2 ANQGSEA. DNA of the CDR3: TGCAGCGTTTGCACAGGGACCTACACTGAAGCTTTCTTT. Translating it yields CSVCTGTYTEAFF. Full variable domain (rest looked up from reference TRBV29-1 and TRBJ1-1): SAVISQKPSRDICQRGTSLTIQCQVDSQVTMMFWYRQQPGQSLTLIATANQGSEATYESGFVIDKFPISRPNLTFSTLTVSNMSPEDSSIYLCSVCTGTYTEAFFGQGTRLTVV.

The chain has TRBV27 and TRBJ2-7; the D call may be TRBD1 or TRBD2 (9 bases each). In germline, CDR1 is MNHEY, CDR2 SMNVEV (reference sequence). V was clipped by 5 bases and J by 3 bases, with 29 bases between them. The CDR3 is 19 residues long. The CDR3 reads CASSANRGRLAGSLYEQYF. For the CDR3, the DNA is TGTGCCAGCAGTGCGAACAGGGGGCGGCTAGCGGGATCGCTCTACGAGCAGTACTTC.